The following is a TCR beta chain sequence with its context. This sample stems from a study of shared clonotypes between healthy human individuals. Clones were read by immunoSEQ multiplex PCR, and TCRdb kept only the in-frame ones, dropping some. Here the sample spans over a million clones, about 80% being singletons. The CDR3 contains 11 residues. The germline CDR1 and CDR2 sequences are MNHNS and SASEGT. Between the trimmed V and J ends, which lost 6 bases and 9 bases, there was a span of 11 bases. Caucasian adults living in Nashville, Tennessee, provided all samples. V usage is TRBV6-1 and J usage is TRBJ1-1, with D possibly TRBD1 on 5 matching bases. The clonotype originates from a man aged 18 to 30 in good health. Material: memory CD4+ T cells sorted from blood. Subset of the sample: CD45RA-negative fraction. The CDR3, as DNA: TGTGCCAGCAGATACTCAGGGAAAGCTTTCTTT. It specifies CASRYSGKAFF.